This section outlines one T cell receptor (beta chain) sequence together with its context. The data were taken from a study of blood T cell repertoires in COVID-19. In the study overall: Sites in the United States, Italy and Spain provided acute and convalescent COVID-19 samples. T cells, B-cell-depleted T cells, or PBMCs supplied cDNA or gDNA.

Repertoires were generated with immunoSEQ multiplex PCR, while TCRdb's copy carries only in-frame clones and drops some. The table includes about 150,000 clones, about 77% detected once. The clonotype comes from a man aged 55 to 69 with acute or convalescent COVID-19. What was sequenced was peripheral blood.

The CDR3 bases are TGTGCCAGCAGTTCGGGACTAGCGGGAGGGCCCGTCGGGGAGCTGTTTTTT. Protein product: CASSSGLAGGPVGELFF. The rearrangement joins TRBV28 to TRBJ2-2; 16 positions agree with TRBD2. There are 17 residues in the CDR3. Per the germline V gene, CDR1 is MDHEN and CDR2 is SYDVKM. After removal of 4 bases from V and 7 bases from J, the junction contained 6 bases not matched to a gene.